Presented here are 17 T cell receptor beta chains from one specimen sequenced in a study of T-cell memory formation after mild COVID-19. TCRdb passed the 5' RACE reads through MiXCR, listing each CDR3 protein once. Of 190,000 or so distinct CDR3 sequences listed, 8% to 11% were seen once; the top ten hold roughly 3%. The sequenced material came from PBMCs or a T cell subset sorted from them (not recorded which). The receptors were sampled from a man between 18 and 35 years old who had mild COVID-19 (a few samples of this study predate the infection). Cell type and time point are not known.

This clonotype has a handful of counts. This chain joins TRBV18 and TRBJ1-3; the D is unclear. This CDR3 contains 14 residues. CDR1 is KGHSH, CDR2 LQKENI, per germline. Trimming removed 4 bases from V and 1 base from J, with 8 bases in between. The CDR3 DNA reads as TGTGCCAGCTCACGTGAGACATCTGGAAACACCATATATTTT. Encoded protein: CASSRETSGNTIYF.

This clonotype has only a few counts. The chain couples TRBV7-8 to TRBJ2-2; D gene unclear. Germline V CDR1 and CDR2: SGHVS, FQNEAQ. V lost 5 bases, J lost 0 bases, and 10 bases lay in between. This CDR3 is 15 amino acids long. CDR3: CASSGRAANTGELFF. The CDR3 nucleotides are TGTGCCAGCAGCGGAAGGGCCGCGAACACCGGGGAGCTGTTTTTT.

The chain combines TRBV3-1 with TRBJ2-3; 7 nucleotides align to TRBD2. The CDR3 consists of 14 residues. Germline V gives CDR1 LGHDT, CDR2 YNNKEL (reference sequence). The trim removed 3 bases at V and 2 bases at J, leaving 2 bases unmatched. CDR3 in DNA: TGTGCCAGCAGCCAGACTAGCCACACAGATACGCAGTATTTT. Translated, it gives CASSQTSHTDTQYF.

The gene calls are TRBV10-3 and TRBJ1-5, with D perhaps TRBD1 (6 bases). V shed 6 bases and J shed 6 bases, with 15 bases lying between them. This CDR3 has 14 residues. CDR1 is ENHRY and CDR2 is SYGVKD in the germline V gene. CDR3 sequence (DNA): TGTGCCATCAGCCCCGTTGGGGGCAGTCAGCCCCAGCATTTT. Encoded protein: CAISPVGGSQPQHF.

In regard to this clonotype: Being one base from a much bigger clone, this may be a read error. V usage is TRBV5-1 and J usage is TRBJ2-5; TRBD1 is a possible D gene (7 bases). Germline V CDR1 and CDR2: SGHRS, YFSETQ. The ends were cut back, 4 bases at V and 3 bases at J, with 10 bases in the middle. The CDR3 length is 13 residues. Here the CDR3 reads CASSQGGEETQYF. CDR3 sequence (DNA): TGCGCCAGCAGCCAGGGGGGCGAAGAGACCCAGTACTTC.

The chain couples TRBV12-3 or TRBV12-4 to TRBJ1-2; 9 nucleotides agree with TRBD1. CDR3 length: 14 residues. J was trimmed by 3 bases and V by 7 bases; bases with no gene match: 6. In DNA form, the CDR3 reads TGTGCCAGCACCGAGACAGGGGGACACTATGGCTACACCTTC. Protein: CASTETGGHYGYTF.

There are many counts of this clonotype. The CDR3 nucleotides are TGTGCCAGCAGTTACCTAGCGGGGGGTATATACAATGAGCAGTTCTTC. It yields the protein CASSYLAGGIYNEQFF. This chain connects TRBV6-2 or TRBV6-3 to TRBJ2-1; 11 nucleotides match TRBD2. Unmatched junction bases numbered 4, after V lost 2 bases and J lost 4 bases. CDR3 length equals 16 residues. Looked up from germline, CDR1 is MNHEY and CDR2 is SVGEGT.

The chain combines TRBV6-2 or TRBV6-3 with TRBJ1-5, with D hard to call. Trimming removed 5 bases from V and 2 bases from J, with 10 bases in between. Germline CDR1 reads MNHEY; CDR2 reads SVGEGT. The length of the CDR3 is 14 residues. Written as DNA, the CDR3 is TGTGCCAGCAGTGGTTCAATAGGCAATCAGCCCCAGCATTTT. Encoded protein: CASSGSIGNQPQHF.

In this sample, this clonotype turned up a few times. The V and J genes are TRBV21-1 and TRBJ2-5; whether TRBD1, the table's D call, matches the DNA was not checked. TRBV21-1 is listed as a pseudogene. The CDR3 covers 14 residues. The CDR3 region has the DNA TGTGCCGCCCAACGGGACAACCCCCGATGGACCCAGTACTTC. Its protein product is CAAQRDNPRWTQYF.

The chain employs TRBV3-1 and TRBJ1-2, with D perhaps TRBD1 (5 bases). CDR1 is LGHDT, CDR2 YNNKEL, per germline (reference sequence). Trimming pared 1 base from V and 6 bases from J, leaving 12 bases between. CDR3 length: 14 residues. The CDR3 here is CASSQARGEDGYTF. CDR3 bases: TGTGCCAGCAGCCAAGCACGAGGGGAGGATGGCTACACCTTC. Looking up the rest from reference TRBV3-1 and TRBJ1-2 gives the full variable domain: DTAVSQTPKYLVTQMGNDKSIKCEQNLGHDTMYWYKQDSKKFLKIMFSYNNKELIINETVPNRFSPKSPDKAHLNLHINSLELGDSAVYFCASSQARGEDGYTFGSGTRLTVV.

This clonotype was seen many times. CDR3: CASKDREGETQYF. Here the CDR3 DNA reads TGTGCCAGCAAGGACAGGGAGGGAGAGACCCAGTACTTC. V and J are TRBV2 and TRBJ2-5, with a tentative D call TRBD1 (8 bases). Germline assignment: CDR1 SNHLY and CDR2 FYNNEI. CDR3 size: 13 residues. Between the trimmed V and J ends, which lost 7 bases and 4 bases, there was a span of 13 bases.

This clonotype was recorded many times. The chain has TRBV12-3 or TRBV12-4 and TRBJ2-7, with D perhaps matching TRBD1 (6 bases). The CDR3 consists of 16 residues. Between the trimmed V and J ends, which lost 6 bases and 0 bases, there was a span of 18 bases. For the CDR3, the DNA is TGTGCCAGCAGCCGTAGGGACAAAGGAATCTCCTACGAGCAGTACTTC. Its translation: CASSRRDKGISYEQYF.

There are many counts of this clonotype. The chain recombines TRBV6-5 with TRBJ1-2; D is unclear. Germline V gives CDR1 MNHEY, CDR2 SVGAGI. The CDR3 runs 14 residues. Trimming left V 0 bases short and J 8 bases short, with 13 bases between. DNA for the CDR3: TGTGCCAGCAGTTACTCCGGCTTAACTGGGGGCTACACCTTC. Its translation: CASSYSGLTGGYTF.

This clonotype has more than one count but fewer than ten. The V call is TRBV7-9, the J call TRBJ2-1, with a weak D call TRBD1 (6 bases). The CDR3 is 11 residues long. Trimming removed 5 bases from V and 16 bases from J, with 15 bases in between. Per the germline V gene, CDR1 is SEHNR and CDR2 is FQNEAQ (reference sequence). CDR3 DNA sequence: TGTGCCAGCAGCCACGGGACAAAGGCTTTCTTC. This sequence encodes CASSHGTKAFF.

The rearrangement uses TRBV7-9 and TRBJ2-2; D is possibly TRBD1 (6 bases). The germline V gene encodes CDR1 SEHNR and CDR2 FQNEAQ (reference sequence). V shed 6 bases and J shed 6 bases, with 14 bases lying between them. The CDR3 is 14 residues long. This chain's CDR3 is CASRLTTGPGELFF. The CDR3 bases are TGTGCCAGCAGACTAACTACAGGGCCCGGGGAGCTGTTTTTT.

This clonotype turned up a few times. The CDR3 loop reads CASSPHSSTDTQYF. The CDR3 nucleotides are TGTGCCAGCAGCCCCCACTCTAGCACAGATACGCAGTATTTT. The gene calls are TRBV7-9 and TRBJ2-3; no firm D call. The V gene lost 5 bases and the J gene lost 0 bases, with 9 bases spanning the gap. The CDR3 is 14 residues long. The germline gives CDR1 SEHNR, CDR2 FQNEAQ (reference sequence).

This clonotype came up a few times. The chain carries TRBV5-1 and TRBJ1-1, with 10 nucleotides matching TRBD1. V trimming: 0 bases; J trimming: 4 bases; junction bases outside the gene matches: 3. Germline values: CDR1 SGHRS, CDR2 YFSETQ. The length of the CDR3 is 15 residues. CDR3 sequence: CASSLAGDRGTEAFF. The CDR3, as DNA: TGCGCCAGCAGCTTGGCCGGGGACAGGGGCACTGAAGCTTTCTTT.